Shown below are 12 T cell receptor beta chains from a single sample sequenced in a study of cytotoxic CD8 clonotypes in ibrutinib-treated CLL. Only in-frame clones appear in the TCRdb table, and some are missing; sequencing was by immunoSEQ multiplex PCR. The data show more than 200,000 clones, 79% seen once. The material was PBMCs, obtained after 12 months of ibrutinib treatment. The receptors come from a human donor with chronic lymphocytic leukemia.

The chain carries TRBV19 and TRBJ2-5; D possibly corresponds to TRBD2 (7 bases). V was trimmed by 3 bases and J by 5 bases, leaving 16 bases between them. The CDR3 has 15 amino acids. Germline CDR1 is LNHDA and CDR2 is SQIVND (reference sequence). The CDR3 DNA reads TGTGCCAGTAGTATTGGGGGGGCACCGGGGGAGACCCAGTACTTC. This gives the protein CASSIGGAPGETQYF. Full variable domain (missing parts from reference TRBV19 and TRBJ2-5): DGGITQSPKYLFRKEGQNVTLSCEQNLNHDAMYWYRQDPGQGLRLIYYSQIVNDFQKGDIAEGYSVSREKKESFPLTVTSAQKNPTAFYLCASSIGGAPGETQYFGPGTRLLVL.

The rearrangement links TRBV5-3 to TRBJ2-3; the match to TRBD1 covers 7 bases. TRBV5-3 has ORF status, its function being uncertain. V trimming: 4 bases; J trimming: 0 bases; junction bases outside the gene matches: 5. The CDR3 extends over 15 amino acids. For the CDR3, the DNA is TGTGCCAGAAGCGAGGGACAGACTAGCACAGATACGCAGTATTTT. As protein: CARSEGQTSTDTQYF.

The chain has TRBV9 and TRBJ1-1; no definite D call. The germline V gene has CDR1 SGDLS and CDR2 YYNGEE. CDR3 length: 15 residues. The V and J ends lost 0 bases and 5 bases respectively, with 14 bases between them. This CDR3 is CASSVGSVSGTEAFF. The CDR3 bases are TGTGCCAGCAGCGTAGGAAGTGTATCTGGGACTGAAGCTTTCTTT.

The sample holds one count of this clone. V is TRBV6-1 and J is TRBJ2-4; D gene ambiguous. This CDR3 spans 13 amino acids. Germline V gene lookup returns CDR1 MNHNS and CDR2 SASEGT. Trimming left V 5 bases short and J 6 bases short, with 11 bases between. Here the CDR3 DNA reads TGTGCCAGCAGTTGGGAACATGGAAACATTCAGTACTTC. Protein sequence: CASSWEHGNIQYF.

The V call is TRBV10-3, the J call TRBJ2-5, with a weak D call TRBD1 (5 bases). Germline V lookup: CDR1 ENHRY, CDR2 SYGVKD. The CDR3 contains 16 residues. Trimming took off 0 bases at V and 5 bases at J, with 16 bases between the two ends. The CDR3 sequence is CAISESKATPGETQYF. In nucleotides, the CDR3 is TGTGCCATCAGTGAGTCAAAGGCTACCCCAGGGGAGACCCAGTACTTC.

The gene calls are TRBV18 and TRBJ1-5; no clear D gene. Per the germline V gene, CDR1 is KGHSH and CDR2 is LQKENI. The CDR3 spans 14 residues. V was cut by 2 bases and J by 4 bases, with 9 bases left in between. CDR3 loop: CASSPYESNQPQHF. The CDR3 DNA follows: TGTGCCAGCTCACCATACGAATCAAATCAGCCCCAGCATTTT.

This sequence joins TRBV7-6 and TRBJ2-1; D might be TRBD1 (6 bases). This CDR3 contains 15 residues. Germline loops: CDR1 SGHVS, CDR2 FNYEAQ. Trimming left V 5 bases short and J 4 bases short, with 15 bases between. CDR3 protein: CASSPLGGPYNEQFF. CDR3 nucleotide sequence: TGTGCCAGCAGCCCGCTTGGGGGCCCTTACAATGAGCAGTTCTTC.

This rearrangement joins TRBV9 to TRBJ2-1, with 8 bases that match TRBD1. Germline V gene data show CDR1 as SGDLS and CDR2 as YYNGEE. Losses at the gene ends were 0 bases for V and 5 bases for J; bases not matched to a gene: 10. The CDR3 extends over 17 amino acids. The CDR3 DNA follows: TGTGCCAGCAGCGTAGATCACGGGCAGGGGGCCAACAATGAGCAGTTCTTC. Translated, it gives CASSVDHGQGANNEQFF. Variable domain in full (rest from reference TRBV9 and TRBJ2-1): DSGVTQTPKHLITATGQRVTLRCSPRSGDLSVYWYQQSLDQGLQFLIQYYNGEERAKGNILERFSAQQFPDLHSELNLSSLELGDSALYFCASSVDHGQGANNEQFFGPGTRLTVL.

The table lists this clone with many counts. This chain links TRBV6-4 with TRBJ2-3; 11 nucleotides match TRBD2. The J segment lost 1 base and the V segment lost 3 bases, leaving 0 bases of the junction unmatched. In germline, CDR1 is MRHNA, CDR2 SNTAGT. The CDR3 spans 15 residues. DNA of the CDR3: TGTGCCAGCAGTGAGACTAGCGGGGGCACAGATACGCAGTATTTT. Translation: CASSETSGGTDTQYF.

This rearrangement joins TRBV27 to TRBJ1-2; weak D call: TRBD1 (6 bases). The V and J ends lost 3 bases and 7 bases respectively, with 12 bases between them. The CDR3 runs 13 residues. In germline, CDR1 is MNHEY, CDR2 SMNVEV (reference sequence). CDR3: CASSFRGIGGYTF. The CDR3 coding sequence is TGTGCCAGCAGTTTCAGGGGCATAGGTGGCTACACCTTC.

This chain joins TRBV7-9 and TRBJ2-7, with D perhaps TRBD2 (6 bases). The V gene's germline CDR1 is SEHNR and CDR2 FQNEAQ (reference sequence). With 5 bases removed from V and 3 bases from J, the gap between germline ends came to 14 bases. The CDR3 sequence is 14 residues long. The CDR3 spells CASSLPGGYYEQYF. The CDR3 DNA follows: TGTGCCAGCAGCCTCCCTGGGGGGTACTACGAGCAGTACTTC.

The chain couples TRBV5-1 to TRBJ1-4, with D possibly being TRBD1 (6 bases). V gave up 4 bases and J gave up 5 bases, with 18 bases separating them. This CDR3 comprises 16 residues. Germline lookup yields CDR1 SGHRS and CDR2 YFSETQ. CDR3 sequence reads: CASSTLAGARNEKLFF. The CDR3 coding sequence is TGCGCCAGCAGCACCCTGGCGGGGGCCAGAAATGAAAAACTGTTTTTT.